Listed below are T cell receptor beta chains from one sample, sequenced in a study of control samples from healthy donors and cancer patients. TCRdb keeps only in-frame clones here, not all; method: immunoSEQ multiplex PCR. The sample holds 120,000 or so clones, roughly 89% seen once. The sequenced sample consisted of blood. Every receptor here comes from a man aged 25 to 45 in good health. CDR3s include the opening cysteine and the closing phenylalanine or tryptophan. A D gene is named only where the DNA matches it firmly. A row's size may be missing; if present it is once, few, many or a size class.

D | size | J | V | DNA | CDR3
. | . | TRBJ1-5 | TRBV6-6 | TGTGCCAGCAGTTACACTCCCCCCCCGGATCAGCCCCAGCATTTT | CASSYTPPPDQPQHF
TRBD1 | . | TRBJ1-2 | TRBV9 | TGTGCCAGCAGCGTCAATCAGGGGGTTTATGGCTACACCTTC | CASSVNQGVYGYTF
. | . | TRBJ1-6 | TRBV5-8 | TGTGCCAGCAGCTTGATAGGGGATAATTCACCCCTCCACTTT | CASSLIGDNSPLHF
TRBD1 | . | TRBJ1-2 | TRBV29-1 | TGCAGCGTGACCCGGGACAGGGGCTATGGCTACACCTTC | CSVTRDRGYGYTF
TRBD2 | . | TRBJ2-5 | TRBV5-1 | TGCGCCAGCAGCCCGGACGATGGACTAGCGGGGATTCTGCAGTACTTC | CASSPDDGLAGILQYF
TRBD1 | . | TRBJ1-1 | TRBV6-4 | TGTGCCAGCAGAAGGCAGGGGGGCCCTGAAGCTTTCTTT | CASRRQGGPEAFF
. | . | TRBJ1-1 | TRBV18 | TGTGCCAGCTCACCAACGGCGCTGAACACTGAAGCTTTCTTT | CASSPTALNTEAFF
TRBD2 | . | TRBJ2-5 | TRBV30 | TGTGCTAAGAGCGGGGGGGCCGAGGAGACCCAGTACTTC | CAKSGGAEETQYF
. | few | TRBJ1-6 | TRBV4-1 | TGCGCCAGCAGCCAAGCAAGACAGGCGAGTTCACCCCTCCACTTT | CASSQARQASSPLHF
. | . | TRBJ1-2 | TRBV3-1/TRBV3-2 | TGTGCCAGCAGCCAAGGGCGGGGCGGCTACACCTTC | CASSQGRGGYTF
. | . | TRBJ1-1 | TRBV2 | TGTGCCAGCAGCGGAGATGAGGACACTGAAGCTTTCTTT | CASSGDEDTEAFF
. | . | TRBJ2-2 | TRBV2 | TGTGCCATTAGAAGGACCGGGGAGCTGTTTTTT | CAIRRTGELFF
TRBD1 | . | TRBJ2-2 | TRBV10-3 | TGTGCCATGTCGCAGGGGGCCGGGGAGCTGTTTTTT | CAMSQGAGELFF
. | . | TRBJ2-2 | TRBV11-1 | TGTGCCAGCAGCTTCAGAGGGAGGACCGGGGAGCTGTTTTTT | CASSFRGRTGELFF
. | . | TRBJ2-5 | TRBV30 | TGTGCCTGGAGCCCGGGGGTTCAAGAGACCCAGTACTTC | CAWSPGVQETQYF
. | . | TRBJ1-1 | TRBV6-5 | TGTGCCAGCAGTTACCCGGGTTCTGAAGCTTTCTTT | CASSYPGSEAFF
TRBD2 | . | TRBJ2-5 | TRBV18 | TGTGCCAGCTCACCACCGGGACCGGGGGGGGAGACCCAGTACTTC | CASSPPGPGGETQYF
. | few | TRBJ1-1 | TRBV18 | TGTGCCAGCTCACCCCTCAGGGAGACTGAAGCTTTCTTT | CASSPLRETEAFF
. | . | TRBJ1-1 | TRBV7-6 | TGTGCCAGCAGCCTCCGGGGGGCCTCGAACACTGAAGCTTTCTTT | CASSLRGASNTEAFF